A single sample is the source of the 5 T cell receptor beta chains below, sequenced in a study of identical twins. TCRdb used MiXCR to reprocess the 5' RACE reads, holding one entry per CDR3 protein. The table has hundreds of thousands of distinct CDR3 sequences, less than 25% seen once. This sample also appeared in a second study, on T cells expressing NK-cell markers.

The sequencing input was PBMCs. These TCRs come from a woman between 18 and 29 years old in good health.

This chain links TRBV7-2 with TRBJ1-2; the D gene is possibly TRBD1 (5 bases). CDR1 and CDR2 (germline): SGHTA, FQGNSA. The V end lost 5 bases, the J end lost 4 bases, and 17 bases lay between the germline ends. This CDR3 region has 15 residues. The CDR3 region has the DNA TGTGCCAGCAGCGCCAGACAGATCCTTAGCTATGGCTACACCTTC. This translates into CASSARQILSYGYTF.

This clonotype was seen only a few times. The chain couples TRBV4-1 to TRBJ2-7; D remains ambiguous. Trimming pared 3 bases from V and 6 bases from J, leaving 12 bases between. Germline V gene data show CDR1 as MGHRA and CDR2 as YSYEKL. This CDR3 contains 13 residues. CDR3 loop: CASSHTEPGEQYF. CDR3 in DNA: TGCGCCAGCAGCCACACCGAGCCGGGCGAGCAGTACTTC.

This clonotype was seen a few times. The chain joins TRBV4-2 to TRBJ1-2; perhaps TRBD1 as D (6 bases). V dropped 1 base and J dropped 2 bases, with 14 bases sitting between them. CDR1 and CDR2 (germline): LGHNA, YNFKEQ. The CDR3 is made up of 16 amino acids. For the CDR3, the DNA is TGTGCCAGCAGCCAAGCTGGAGGACAGCAAAACTATGGCTACACCTTC. Protein product: CASSQAGGQQNYGYTF.

This clonotype was recorded at least ten times. This chain uses TRBV6-1 with TRBJ1-1; D is perhaps TRBD1 (5 bases). In germline, CDR1 is MNHNS, CDR2 SASEGT. V was cut by 4 bases and J by 6 bases, with 15 bases left in between. The CDR3 consists of 14 residues. The CDR3 region has the DNA TGTGCCAGCAGTGCCAGACAGTTCCTCCCTGAAGCTTTCTTT. Amino acid sequence: CASSARQFLPEAFF.

The chain is built from TRBV9 and TRBJ1-1, with D tentatively TRBD1 (5 bases). V dropped 0 bases and J dropped 4 bases, with 13 bases sitting between them. The CDR3 consists of 15 residues. Germline V lookup: CDR1 SGDLS, CDR2 YYNGEE. The CDR3 DNA sequence: TGTGCCAGCAGCGTAGCGGGGGGGAGGTTCACTGAAGCTTTCTTT. The encoded protein is CASSVAGGRFTEAFF.